The present T cell receptor (beta chain) was sequenced within a study of molecular identifiers for immune sequencing clone quantification. This clonotype was recorded at least ten times. TCRdb redid the calling of the PCR reads with MiXCR, one entry per CDR3 protein. Here the sample spans hundreds of thousands of distinct CDR3 sequences, 25% being singletons. This CDR3 is 13 amino acids long. The J segment lost 5 bases and the V segment lost 6 bases, leaving 6 bases of the junction unmatched. Germline values: CDR1 KGHSH, CDR2 LQKENI. This receptor was obtained from a human donor in good health. Some libraries in this study had Jurkat cell RNA spiked in. Sequences were obtained from naive CD8+ T cells from blood, with Jurkat cell RNA spiked in. The subset here: FACS-sorted CD8+CD4-CCR7+CD45RA+ naive T cells. The rearrangement uses TRBV18 and TRBJ2-7; 8 nucleotides agree with TRBD1. CDR3 region: CASSGQGSNEQYF. The CDR3 DNA sequence: TGTGCCAGCTCCGGACAGGGTAGCAACGAGCAGTACTTC.